The 19 T cell receptor beta chains in this list originate from one sample, sequenced in a study of Ad26.COV2.S vaccination and SARS-CoV-2 variants. Described treatment: 15 to 20 received Ad26.COV2.S at low or high dose, single or two shots; roughly five received placebo; per-sample allocation not given. Vaccine and placebo recipients were sampled on day 63 after the first injection. Sequencing used immunoSEQ multiplex PCR; TCRdb keeps in-frame clones, though not all of them. Seen here are about 460,000 clones, 80% to 90% observed once, and the top ten hold more than 1.5%. The source was peripheral blood, collected in a trial of Ad26.COV2.S vaccine versus placebo. These receptors were collected from a person aged 18 to 65 who received the Ad26.COV2.S COVID-19 vaccine or a placebo.

The chain couples TRBV2 to TRBJ2-7; D perhaps matches TRBD2 (6 bases). This CDR3 is 14 amino acids long. Trimming took off 8 bases at V and 0 bases at J, with 14 bases between the two ends. Germline assignment: CDR1 SNHLY and CDR2 FYNNEI. CDR3 sequence reads: CASYRDGSSYEQYF. In nucleotides, the CDR3 is TGTGCCAGCTACCGGGACGGGAGCTCCTACGAGCAGTACTTC.

Note on this clone: The sample contains more than one DNA sequence encoding this CDR3. This chain links TRBV18 with TRBJ1-1, with 8 bases that match TRBD1. V dropped 3 bases and J dropped 0; count of bases not matched to a gene: 3. The length of the CDR3 is 15 residues. Per germline, CDR1 KGHSH and CDR2 LQKENI. The CDR3 protein is CASSPRTGMNTEAFF. Written as DNA, the CDR3 is TGTGCCAGCTCACCTAGGACAGGGATGAACACTGAAGCTTTCTTT. The whole variable domain, filled in from reference TRBV18 and TRBJ1-1, reads NAGVMQNPRHLVRRRGQEARLRCSPMKGHSHVYWYRQLPEEGLKFMVYLQKENIIDESGMPKERFSAEFPKEGPSILRIQQVVRGDSAAYFCASSPRTGMNTEAFFGQGTRLTVV.

The chain joins TRBV28 to TRBJ1-5, with a tentative D call TRBD1 (6 bases). The CDR3 sequence is 18 residues long. The ends were cut back, 7 bases at V and 1 base at J, with 23 bases in the middle. Germline loops: CDR1 MDHEN, CDR2 SYDVKM. In DNA form, the CDR3 reads TGTGCCAGCAACATAAATACAGGGTTTCGAGAGAGCAATCAGCCCCAGCATTTT. The encoded protein is CASNINTGFRESNQPQHF.

This chain joins TRBV3-1 (or the pseudogene TRBV3-2) and TRBJ1-5, with D unclear. This CDR3 is built from 14 residues. V lost 4 bases and J 1 base, leaving 8 bases between the germline ends. CDR1 and CDR2 (germline): LGHDT, YNNKEL (reference sequence). The DNA for the CDR3 is TGTGCCAGCAGCCCCCGGGAAAGCAATCAGCCCCAGCATTTT. The encoded protein is CASSPRESNQPQHF.

This chain joins TRBV7-9 and TRBJ2-3; 8 nucleotides align to TRBD1. In germline, CDR1 is SEHNR, CDR2 FQNEAQ (reference sequence). The J segment lost 0 bases and the V segment lost 5 bases, leaving 7 bases of the junction unmatched. This CDR3 spans 16 amino acids. The CDR3, as DNA: TGTGCCAGCAGCCCTAATCAGGGGGCTAGCACAGATACGCAGTATTTT. It specifies CASSPNQGASTDTQYF. The variable domain in full, with the rest retrieved from reference TRBV7-9 and TRBJ2-3, is DTGVSQNPRHKITKRGQNVTFRCDPISEHNRLYWYRQTLGQGPEFLTYFQNEAQLEKSRLLSDRFSAERPKGSFSTLEIQRTEQGDSAMYLCASSPNQGASTDTQYFGPGTRLTVL.

This clone is a singleton in its sample. CDR3 coding DNA: TGCGCCAGCAGCTTGGGGTCATACGCAGCGGGGGACCAAGAGACCCAGTACTTC. It is translated as CASSLGSYAAGDQETQYF. The chain carries TRBV5-1 and TRBJ2-5, with 8 positions matching TRBD2. J gave up 0 bases and V 0 bases, and 10 bases lay outside the gene matches. From germline, CDR1 is SGHRS and CDR2 YFSETQ. This CDR3 region has 18 residues.

This chain joins TRBV29-1 and TRBJ1-1, with D uncertain. This CDR3 has 18 residues. The V and J ends lost 4 bases and 4 bases respectively, with 28 bases between them. Germline CDR1 reads SQVTM; CDR2 reads ANQGSEA. The CDR3 region is CSVVPPVWRWRRGTEAFF. The CDR3 DNA reads TGCAGCGTTGTTCCCCCCGTTTGGAGGTGGAGAAGAGGCACTGAAGCTTTCTTT.

This clone was picked up one time. V and J are TRBV27 and TRBJ2-5; a weak D match, TRBD1 (6 bases). V dropped 8 bases and J dropped 4 bases, with 14 bases sitting between them. The CDR3 loop spans 13 amino acids. Germline CDR1 reads MNHEY; CDR2 reads SMNVEV (reference sequence). CDR3 amino acids: CASATGFGETQYF. The CDR3 nucleotides are TGTGCCAGCGCGACAGGTTTTGGAGAGACCCAGTACTTC.

The genes are TRBV9 and TRBJ2-2; tentative D call: TRBD1 (6 bases). Germline values: CDR1 SGDLS, CDR2 YYNGEE. The CDR3 has 16 residues. V lost 3 bases, J lost 4 bases, and 16 bases lay in between. The CDR3 bases are TGTGCCAGCAGCGGAGGCGACAGGCCGACCACCGGGGAGCTGTTTTTT. Amino acids: CASSGGDRPTTGELFF.

The chain combines TRBV9 with TRBJ1-2, with a weak D call TRBD1 (6 bases). CDR3 length: 18 residues. With 0 bases removed from V and 0 bases from J, the gap between germline ends came to 18 bases. CDR1 is SGDLS and CDR2 is YYNGEE in the germline V gene. The DNA for the CDR3 is TGTGCCAGCAGCGTAGGGCTGGGCAGGGGTGAGACTAACTATGGCTACACCTTC. This gives the protein CASSVGLGRGETNYGYTF. Supplemented by reference TRBV9 and TRBJ1-2, the full variable domain reads DSGVTQTPKHLITATGQRVTLRCSPRSGDLSVYWYQQSLDQGLQFLIQYYNGEERAKGNILERFSAQQFPDLHSELNLSSLELGDSALYFCASSVGLGRGETNYGYTFGSGTRLTVV.

The chain is built from TRBV4-1 and TRBJ2-2, with 7 bases aligning to TRBD1. CDR3 length: 16 residues. V shed 0 bases and J 0 bases; nucleotides not matched to a gene: 1. Per germline, CDR1 MGHRA and CDR2 YSYEKL. The CDR3 spells CASSQDGQANTGELFF. For the CDR3, the DNA is TGCGCCAGCAGCCAAGATGGACAGGCGAACACCGGGGAGCTGTTTTTT.

On this clone itself: Other DNA sequences in the sample encode the same CDR3. This chain links TRBV6-5 with TRBJ2-7; a possible D gene is TRBD1 (5 bases). This CDR3 region has 14 residues. Trimming removed 0 bases from V and 0 bases from J, with 6 bases in between. CDR1 is MNHEY, CDR2 SVGAGI, per germline. The CDR3 nucleotides read TGTGCCAGCAGTTACTCGACAGCCTCCTACGAGCAGTACTTC. Amino acid sequence: CASSYSTASYEQYF.

This clone was detected only a few times. This chain links TRBV7-2 with TRBJ1-4; D not resolved. CDR1 is SGHTA and CDR2 is FQGNSA in the germline V gene. The CDR3 runs 13 residues. Trimming took off 6 bases at V and 6 bases at J, with 11 bases between the two ends. The CDR3 protein is CASRDQWHEKLFF. Written as DNA, the CDR3 is TGTGCCAGCAGGGATCAGTGGCATGAAAAACTGTTTTTT.

This chain links TRBV4-1 with TRBJ1-2; 9 bases fit TRBD1. The CDR3 sequence is 12 residues long. The J segment lost 14 bases and the V segment lost 4 bases, leaving 8 bases of the junction unmatched. The V gene's germline CDR1 is MGHRA and CDR2 YSYEKL. CDR3 nucleotides: TGCGCCAGCAGCCCGCGGACAGGGGCCCAAACCTTC. It is translated as CASSPRTGAQTF.

This chain links TRBV5-1 with TRBJ1-1; a possible D gene is TRBD1 (6 bases). Trimming removed 3 bases at V and 1 base at J, with 13 bases between. Germline V gives CDR1 SGHRS, CDR2 YFSETQ. The CDR3 covers 15 residues. The CDR3: CASSSGHLENTEAFF. The CDR3 DNA follows: TGCGCCAGCAGCTCGGGACACCTGGAGAACACTGAAGCTTTCTTT.

The rearrangement uses TRBV4-2 and TRBJ1-2, with D possibly TRBD1 on 5 matching bases. V was pared by 0 bases and J by 4 bases, with 12 bases between. CDR3 size: 15 residues. Germline assignment: CDR1 LGHNA and CDR2 YNFKEQ. CDR3 amino acids: CASSQDVGRGYGYTF. In nucleotides, the CDR3 is TGTGCCAGCAGCCAAGACGTGGGGAGGGGCTATGGCTACACCTTC.

As to this clone: With a much larger clone just one base away, this may be a read error. The J gene is TRBJ1-2, the V gene TRBV6-5; 7 bases agree with TRBD1. Per the germline V gene, CDR1 is MNHEY and CDR2 is SVGAGI. CDR3 length: 13 residues. Germline trimming cut 2 bases from V and 4 bases from J; bases unmatched to any gene: 1. For the CDR3, the DNA is TGTGCCAGCAGTTACCGGGACAGCTATGGCTACACCTTC. This translates into CASSYRDSYGYTF.

The chain joins TRBV7-2 to TRBJ1-2, with TRBD1 matching over 7 bases. The CDR3 spans 16 residues. V dropped 5 bases and J dropped 4; count of bases not matched to a gene: 13. Germline V lookup: CDR1 SGHTA, CDR2 FQGNSA. CDR3 DNA: TGTGCCAGCAGCCACCGCTCGACAGGGCCCCTCTATGGCTACACCTTC. Translated, it gives CASSHRSTGPLYGYTF.

The chain recombines TRBV9 with TRBJ2-3, with 12 bases that match TRBD2. Germline CDR1 SGDLS, CDR2 YYNGEE. This CDR3 has 16 residues. The junction had 0 bases not matched to a gene; V was cut back by 0 bases and J by 1 base. CDR3: CASSVASGGGTDTQYF. CDR3 DNA sequence: TGTGCCAGCAGCGTAGCTAGCGGGGGGGGCACAGATACGCAGTATTTT.